These 32 T cell receptor beta chains were all obtained from the same sample, sequenced in a study of PD-1 blockade in mismatch repair-deficient tumors. Only in-frame clones appear in the TCRdb table, and some are missing; sequencing was by immunoSEQ multiplex PCR. The sample shows some 110,000 clones, around three quarters of them seen only once. The source material was peripheral blood, sampled roughly 60 weeks after starting pembrolizumab. All receptors derive from an adult with mismatch repair-deficient cancer.

This rearrangement joins TRBV5-1 to TRBJ2-5, with TRBD2 matching over 9 bases. After removal of 4 bases from V and 2 bases from J, the junction contained 6 bases not matched to a gene. CDR3 size: 15 residues. Per germline, CDR1 SGHRS and CDR2 YFSETQ. CDR3 sequence (DNA): TGCGCCAGCAGCCCCAGACTAGCGGTTCAAGAGACCCAGTACTTC. It yields the protein CASSPRLAVQETQYF.

The chain links TRBV29-1 to TRBJ2-1; a possible D gene is TRBD1 (5 bases). This CDR3 has 14 residues. V was clipped by 4 bases and J by 4 bases, with 14 bases between them. The germline gives CDR1 SQVTM, CDR2 ANQGSEA. Here the CDR3 reads CSVVVTASYNEQFF. The CDR3 nucleotides are TGCAGCGTTGTGGTGACAGCTAGTTACAATGAGCAGTTCTTC.

This clone has a handful of counts. The chain couples TRBV12-5 to TRBJ2-1; D perhaps matches TRBD1 (5 bases). The length of the CDR3 is 18 residues. The germline CDR1 and CDR2 sequences are LGHNT and FRNRAP. V lost 0 bases to trimming and J lost 1 base, with 16 bases between them. As DNA, the CDR3 is TGTGCTAGTGGTTTGGTACTATGGAAGGGGCCATCCTACAATGAGCAGTTCTTC. Translated, it gives CASGLVLWKGPSYNEQFF.

CDR3 loop: CSVEWGARAETQYF. DNA of the CDR3: TGCAGCGTGGAGTGGGGGGCGCGTGCAGAGACCCAGTACTTC. The rearrangement joins TRBV29-1 to TRBJ2-5; D assignment may be TRBD1 or TRBD2 (6 bases each). V shed 6 bases and J shed 4 bases, with 18 bases lying between them. The CDR3 runs to 14 residues. The germline gives CDR1 SQVTM, CDR2 ANQGSEA.

The rearrangement links TRBV30 to TRBJ2-1; the D gene is possibly TRBD2 (6 bases). Per germline, CDR1 GTSNPN and CDR2 SVGIG (reference sequence). This CDR3 has 11 amino acids. Trimming took 3 bases from V and 16 from J, leaving 16 bases between them. CDR3 sequence reads: CAWSRGGPYFF. The CDR3, as DNA: TGTGCCTGGAGCCGCGGAGGGCCTTATTTCTTC.

This clone was detected only once. The chain couples TRBV11-3 to TRBJ2-7, with D unclear. Germline CDR1 is SGHNT and CDR2 is YENEEA. Trimming took off 2 bases at V and 5 bases at J, with 16 bases between the two ends. The CDR3 length is 15 residues. The CDR3 spells CASSLLRPPWDEQYF. CDR3 nucleotides: TGTGCCAGCAGCTTACTTAGACCCCCGTGGGACGAGCAGTACTTC.

V is TRBV11-2 and J is TRBJ2-5; D perhaps matches TRBD1 (5 bases). V was trimmed by 2 bases and J by 5 bases, leaving 12 bases between them. This CDR3 has 14 residues. CDR1 SGHAT and CDR2 FQNNGV come from the germline V gene. The CDR3 sequence: CASSLQTVGETQYF. In DNA, the CDR3 is TGTGCCAGCAGCTTACAGACAGTTGGGGAGACCCAGTACTTC.

This sequence joins TRBV7-2 and TRBJ2-3; possible D gene TRBD1, 6 bases. The V end lost 3 bases, the J end lost 14 bases, and 18 bases lay between the germline ends. From germline, CDR1 is SGHTA and CDR2 FQGNSA. This CDR3 is 13 amino acids long. Here the CDR3 reads CASSLTGLNFWYF. CDR3 nucleotide sequence: TGTGCCAGCAGCTTGACAGGTCTCAACTTTTGGTATTTT.

The chain links TRBV28 to TRBJ1-1; D is unresolved. The CDR3 sequence is 12 residues long. Germline CDR1 is MDHEN and CDR2 is SYDVKM. V lost 2 bases and J 8 bases, leaving 9 bases between the germline ends. CDR3 sequence: CASSLVGLEAFF. The CDR3 nucleotides read TGTGCCAGCAGTTTAGTGGGATTAGAAGCTTTCTTT.

V is TRBV5-5 and J is TRBJ2-7, with 7 positions matching TRBD2. The germline gives CDR1 SGHKS, CDR2 YYEKEE (reference sequence). This CDR3 comprises 14 residues. The trim removed 0 bases at V and 3 bases at J, leaving 3 bases unmatched. The CDR3 DNA reads as TGTGCCAGCAGCTTGGGTCTAGCGGTCTACGAGCAGTACTTC. This gives the protein CASSLGLAVYEQYF.

This clone is judged medium-sized. V and J are TRBV29-1 and TRBJ1-5; 8 positions agree with TRBD1. Germline lookup yields CDR1 SQVTM and CDR2 ANQGSEA. This CDR3 has 12 residues. With 7 bases clipped from V and 6 bases from J, the junction kept 5 bases outside the gene matches. CDR3 loop: CSAGQGGQPQHF. In nucleotides, the CDR3 is TGCAGCGCTGGACAGGGAGGTCAGCCCCAGCATTTT.

The V and J genes are TRBV4-3 and TRBJ2-3; TRBD2 aligns across 15 bases. CDR3 length: 18 residues. After removal of 0 bases from V and 5 bases from J, the junction contained 6 bases not matched to a gene. Germline V gene data show CDR1 as LGHNA and CDR2 as YSLEER. Here the CDR3 DNA reads TGCGCCAGCAGCCAAGACGCGGGACTAGCGGGAGGTGAAGATACGCAGTATTTT. Protein sequence: CASSQDAGLAGGEDTQYF.

This chain connects TRBV15 to TRBJ2-4, with D hard to call. V shed 0 bases and J shed 0 bases, with 18 bases lying between them. This CDR3 has 19 amino acids. Germline-derived CDR1 and CDR2 are LNHNV and YYDKDF (reference sequence). CDR3 DNA sequence: TGTGCCACCAGCAGAGACCAAGCCGACGACCGGATAGCCAAAAACATTCAGTACTTC. Its translation: CATSRDQADDRIAKNIQYF.

The CDR3 is CASSWDALNTEAFF. The CDR3 nucleotides are TGCGCCAGCAGCTGGGATGCTCTGAACACTGAAGCTTTCTTT. The rearrangement joins TRBV5-1 to TRBJ1-1; no definite D call. The CDR3 covers 14 residues. Germline assignment: CDR1 SGHRS and CDR2 YFSETQ. Trimming took off 3 bases at V and 0 bases at J, with 9 bases between the two ends. Filled out from reference TRBV5-1 and TRBJ1-1, the complete variable domain reads KAGVTQTPRYLIKTRGQQVTLSCSPISGHRSVSWYQQTPGQGLQFLFEYFSETQRNKGNFPGRFSGRQFSNSRSEMNVSTLELGDSALYLCASSWDALNTEAFFGQGTRLTVV.

The chain couples TRBV7-9 to TRBJ2-5, with D unclear. Germline CDR1 SEHNR, CDR2 FQNEAQ (reference sequence). V was cut by 2 bases and J by 5 bases, with 9 bases left in between. This CDR3 spans 13 amino acids. The CDR3 sequence is CASSLQTWETQYF. The CDR3 region has the DNA TGTGCCAGCAGCTTACAGACTTGGGAGACCCAGTACTTC. Looking up the rest from reference TRBV7-9 and TRBJ2-5 gives the full variable domain: DTGVSQNPRHKITKRGQNVTFRCDPISEHNRLYWYRQTLGQGPEFLTYFQNEAQLEKSRLLSDRFSAERPKGSFSTLEIQRTEQGDSAMYLCASSLQTWETQYFGPGTRLLVL.

V and J are TRBV5-1 and TRBJ2-7; D ambiguous. This CDR3 comprises 18 residues. Germline V gene data show CDR1 as SGHRS and CDR2 as YFSETQ. V was shortened by 6 bases and J by 2 bases, with 27 bases between the two germline ends. CDR3 amino acids: CASTPFPPSKRNTYEQYF. The CDR3 region has the DNA TGCGCCAGCACCCCTTTTCCCCCAAGTAAGAGGAATACCTACGAGCAGTACTTC.

The chain recombines TRBV5-8 with TRBJ1-1; no clear D gene. The CDR3 extends over 11 amino acids. Trimming stripped 3 bases from V and 6 bases from J, with 6 bases between. Germline CDR1 is SGHTS and CDR2 is YDEGEE. The CDR3 DNA reads TGTGCCAGCAGCTGGGAGGCTGAAGCTTTCTTT. This sequence encodes CASSWEAEAFF.

This clone appeared a few times. The genes are TRBV6-6 and TRBJ1-2; 7 bases are shared with TRBD1. After removal of 6 bases from V and 9 bases from J, the junction contained 10 bases not matched to a gene. Germline CDR1 reads MNHNY; CDR2 reads SVGAGI (reference sequence). The CDR3 loop spans 13 amino acids. CDR3: CASREDRDTSYTF. The CDR3 region has the DNA TGTGCCAGCAGGGAAGACAGGGATACTAGCTACACCTTC.

The V and J genes are TRBV2 and TRBJ1-1; no definite D call. The CDR3 extends over 15 amino acids. Per the germline V gene, CDR1 is SNHLY and CDR2 is FYNNEI. The germline V and J ends were trimmed by 2 bases and 0 bases, with 10 bases remaining between them. CDR3 nucleotide sequence: TGTGCCAGCAGTGAAACGGCTGCCATGAACACTGAAGCTTTCTTT. It yields the protein CASSETAAMNTEAFF. Supplemented by reference TRBV2 and TRBJ1-1, the full variable domain reads EPEVTQTPSHQVTQMGQEVILRCVPISNHLYFYWYRQILGQKVEFLVSFYNNEISEKSEIFDDQFSVERPDGSNFTLKIRSTKLEDSAMYFCASSETAAMNTEAFFGQGTRLTVV.

The chain recombines TRBV11-2 with TRBJ2-7; 10 positions match TRBD1. V was pared by 5 bases and J by 4 bases, with 8 bases of the junction left unmatched. The germline CDR1 and CDR2 sequences are SGHAT and FQNNGV. This CDR3 region has 15 residues. This CDR3 is CASSLTGTGAYEQYF. CDR3 in DNA: TGTGCCAGCAGCCTGACCGGGACAGGGGCTTACGAGCAGTACTTC. The full variable domain, in which reference TRBV11-2 and TRBJ2-7 provide the parts outside the CDR3, is EAGVAQSPRYKIIEKRQSVAFWCNPISGHATLYWYQQILGQGPKLLIQFQNNGVVDDSQLPKDRFSAERLKGVDSTLKIQPAKLEDSAVYLCASSLTGTGAYEQYFGPGTRLTVT.

In DNA, the CDR3 is TGTGCCAGCAGTTTAGGGGGGACAGGGCCAATAGCTAACTATGGCTACACCTTC. Encoded protein: CASSLGGTGPIANYGYTF. J is TRBJ1-2 and V is TRBV28, with 9 bases matching TRBD1. The CDR3 contains 18 residues. V gave up 2 bases and J gave up 0 bases; unmatched junction bases: 10. Germline V CDR1 and CDR2: MDHEN, SYDVKM.

The chain uses TRBV6-5 and TRBJ2-5, with D possibly matching TRBD2 (6 bases). The germline V gene encodes CDR1 MNHEY and CDR2 SVGAGI. The CDR3 is made up of 15 amino acids. V lost 6 bases to trimming and J lost 5 bases, with 19 bases between them. The CDR3 is CASRWGIQEGETQYF. The CDR3 DNA follows: TGTGCCAGCAGGTGGGGGATACAGGAGGGGGAGACCCAGTACTTC.

The gene calls are TRBV5-1 and TRBJ2-7; perhaps D is TRBD1 or TRBD2 (5 bases each). The germline CDR1 and CDR2 sequences are SGHRS and YFSETQ. Between the trimmed V and J ends, which lost 0 bases and 5 bases, there was a span of 12 bases. The CDR3 is 14 residues long. The CDR3 DNA is TGCGCCAGCAGCTTGGTGGGACCTATGAACGAGCAGTACTTC. It specifies CASSLVGPMNEQYF.

The CDR3 DNA is TGTGCCACCAGAAGGGAAGGGAATGGCTACACCTTC. Its protein is CATRREGNGYTF. The V and J genes are TRBV15 and TRBJ1-2, with no clear D. V was trimmed by 6 bases and J by 6 bases, leaving 11 bases between them. Germline V gene data show CDR1 as LNHNV and CDR2 as YYDKDF (reference sequence). The CDR3 extends over 12 amino acids.

The chain has TRBV27 and TRBJ2-3, with D possibly TRBD2 on 6 matching bases. This CDR3 contains 16 residues. The V and J ends lost 1 base and 0 bases respectively, with 11 bases between them. Germline CDR1 MNHEY, CDR2 SMNVEV (reference sequence). CDR3 sequence: CASSLFLATSTDTQYF. Written as DNA, the CDR3 is TGTGCCAGCAGTTTATTTCTAGCGACCAGCACAGATACGCAGTATTTT.

This clone occurred once. CDR3 nucleotides: TGTGCCAGTAGTCCCTCTAGCGGGAGGGACTCTTACAATGAGCAGTTCTTC. It codes for CASSPSSGRDSYNEQFF. The V and J genes are TRBV19 and TRBJ2-1; 12 bases match TRBD2. Germline assignment: CDR1 LNHDA and CDR2 SQIVND (reference sequence). CDR3 length: 17 residues. V trimming: 5 bases; J trimming: 4 bases; junction bases outside the gene matches: 9.

The chain carries TRBV27 and TRBJ2-7; D might be TRBD1 (5 bases). This CDR3 has 15 amino acids. In germline, CDR1 is MNHEY, CDR2 SMNVEV (reference sequence). The ends were cut back, 6 bases at V and 1 base at J, with 16 bases in the middle. CDR3 sequence reads: CASSRTGSGSYEQYF. CDR3 sequence (DNA): TGTGCCAGCAGCCGTACAGGATCCGGTTCCTACGAGCAGTACTTC.

The V gene is TRBV4-2, the J gene TRBJ2-1; D is unresolved. V lost 4 bases and J 8 bases, leaving 18 bases between the germline ends. There are 15 residues in the CDR3. Per germline, CDR1 LGHNA and CDR2 YNFKEQ. The CDR3 spells CASSLIRTLLYEQFF. CDR3 DNA sequence: TGTGCCAGCAGCCTCATTCGGACCCTCCTATATGAGCAGTTCTTC.

The V and J genes are TRBV18 and TRBJ1-2; D is perhaps TRBD1 (5 bases). The CDR3 has 13 residues. Germline-derived CDR1 and CDR2 are KGHSH and LQKENI. Trimming pared 5 bases from V and 6 bases from J, leaving 13 bases between. CDR3: CASSGIQENGYTF. The CDR3 nucleotides are TGTGCCAGCTCAGGAATACAGGAAAATGGCTACACCTTC.

The J gene is TRBJ1-1, the V gene TRBV14; no clear D gene. This CDR3 region has 16 residues. The germline gives CDR1 SGHDN, CDR2 FVKESK. The V and J ends lost 6 bases and 4 bases respectively, with 21 bases between them. The CDR3 loop reads CASSQKTGSWGTEAFF. CDR3 DNA sequence: TGTGCCAGCAGTCAAAAAACCGGGTCCTGGGGCACTGAAGCTTTCTTT. Based on the CDR3 plus reference TRBV14 and TRBJ1-1, the full variable domain is EAGVTQFPSHSVIEKGQTVTLRCDPISGHDNLYWYRRVMGKEIKFLLHFVKESKQDESGMPNNRFLAERTGGTYSTLKVQPAELEDSGVYFCASSQKTGSWGTEAFFGQGTRLTVV.

The chain combines TRBV27 with TRBJ2-7; D possibly corresponds to TRBD2 (5 bases). The V and J ends lost 5 bases and 2 bases respectively, with 13 bases between them. Germline V gene sequence: CDR1 MNHEY, CDR2 SMNVEV (reference sequence). The CDR3 totals 14 residues. The CDR3: CASSRGQQAYEQYF. CDR3 nucleotides: TGTGCCAGCAGTCGGGGTCAGCAAGCCTACGAGCAGTACTTC.

The chain links TRBV7-9 to TRBJ2-3; 13 bases align to TRBD2. V gave up 5 bases and J gave up 5 bases; unmatched junction bases: 7. This CDR3 spans 16 amino acids. Per the germline V gene, CDR1 is SEHNR and CDR2 is FQNEAQ (reference sequence). The CDR3 DNA follows: TGTGCCAGCAGCCCCACTAGCGGGAGGGCGGAAGATACGCAGTATTTT. Amino acids: CASSPTSGRAEDTQYF. Combining the CDR3 with reference TRBV7-9 and TRBJ2-3 gives the whole variable domain DTGVSQNPRHKITKRGQNVTFRCDPISEHNRLYWYRQTLGQGPEFLTYFQNEAQLEKSRLLSDRFSAERPKGSFSTLEIQRTEQGDSAMYLCASSPTSGRAEDTQYFGPGTRLTVL.